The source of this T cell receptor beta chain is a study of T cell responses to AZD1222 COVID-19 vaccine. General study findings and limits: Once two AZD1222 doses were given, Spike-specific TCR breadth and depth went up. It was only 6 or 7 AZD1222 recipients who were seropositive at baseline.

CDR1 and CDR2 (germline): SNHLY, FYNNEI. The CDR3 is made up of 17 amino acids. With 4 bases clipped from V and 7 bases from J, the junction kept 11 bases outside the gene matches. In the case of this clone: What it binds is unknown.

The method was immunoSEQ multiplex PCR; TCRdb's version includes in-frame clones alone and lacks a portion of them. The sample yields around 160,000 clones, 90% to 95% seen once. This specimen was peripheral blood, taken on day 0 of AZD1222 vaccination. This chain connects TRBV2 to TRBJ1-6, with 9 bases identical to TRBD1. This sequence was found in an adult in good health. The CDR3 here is CASSGNRGPGGNSPLHF. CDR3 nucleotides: TGTGCCAGCAGTGGGAACAGGGGGCCGGGCGGAAATTCACCCCTCCACTTT.